Sequencing of this TCR beta chain was carried out in a study of naive and memory T cell subsets. CD4 T cells were positively selected, then CD8 T cells from the CD4-negative fraction. An equimolar mix of two oligonucleotides served as the beta constant-region primer for TRBC1 and TRBC2. Four rounds of PCR amplified the ligated cDNA using nested alpha and beta constant-region primers plus SP2. TCRdb ran MiXCR on the UMI-ligation and nested PCR reads and lists one entry per CDR3 protein. This sample carries 17,000 or so distinct CDR3 sequences, 8.5% to 9.5% of them seen once, and the ten largest clones take around 23%. This clonotype was recorded a few times. Sequencing used central memory CD8+ T cells from blood. The receptor was isolated from a human donor in good health.

In nucleotides, the CDR3 is TGTGCCAGCAGCTGGGACAGGGGGCTTTTCGCAGATACGCAGTATTTT. This encodes CASSWDRGLFADTQYF. The rearrangement uses TRBV27 and TRBJ2-3; 12 bases line up with TRBD1. The length of the CDR3 is 16 residues. CDR1 MNHEY and CDR2 SMNVEV come from the germline V gene (reference sequence). Trimming took 6 bases from V and 4 from J; bases not matched to a gene: 8.